One T cell receptor beta chain is described in this entry. Its antigen is as yet unknown. The sample comes from a study of T cells in women clearing cervical HPV infection. Background on the study: Women with histologically confirmed HPV16-related CIN3 or worse, 2 with invasive cancer, served as cases. Study results and limitations: Effector/memory and HPV-specific T cells were not isolated, and association timing is unknown.

MY09/MY11 PCR detected cervical HPV DNA; dot-blot assigned genotypes. Profiled with immunoSEQ multiplex PCR; TCRdb holds only in-frame clones, not every one. This table lists some 30,000 clones. The specimen sequenced was blood buffy coat. The clonotype originates from a woman aged 18 to 75 with a cervical HPV16 infection that either progressed to CIN3+ or cleared (not recorded which).

CDR3 residues: CASSYGTSGYTDTQYF. The CDR3 DNA, read in part, is TGCGCCAGCAGCTACGGGACTAGCGGGTACACAGATACG. The chain joins TRBV5-1 to TRBJ2-3, with TRBD2 matching over 12 bases. The missing CDR3 end, 3 residues past where the read stops, is filled in from the germline J gene. Trimming removed 3 bases from V and 2 bases from J; junction bases left unmatched: 4. Germline V CDR1 and CDR2: SGHRS, YFSETQ. The CDR3 covers 16 residues.